This T cell receptor (beta chain) was obtained from a study of immune evolution from preneoplasia to lung adenocarcinoma. General observations from the study: Normal lung had highest clonality; later lesions appeared denser, more diverse. Top clone share appeared to fall from AAH through AIS, MIA, adenocarcinoma.

Germline CDR1 reads MNHEY; CDR2 reads SMNVEV (reference sequence). The CDR3 consists of 15 residues. V trimming: 5 bases; J trimming: 4 bases; junction bases outside the gene matches: 5. Method: immunoSEQ multiplex PCR; TCRdb's copy keeps in-frame clones and lacks some. This sample has roughly 4,200 clones, with 86% found just once. Points on this clone: What it recognizes is unknown.

Resections took place in Japan or China from about 2014 to 2017. The chain uses TRBV27 and TRBJ2-1, with 10 bases identical to TRBD2. Sequenced material: FFPE minimally invasive lung adenocarcinoma tissue. The clonotype originates from a person in their 70s with lung adenocarcinoma. CDR3 protein: CASSEAGGLYNEQFF. The CDR3 DNA follows: TGTGCCAGCAGTGAAGCGGGGGGGTTATACAATGAGCAGTTCTTC.